Listed below are T cell receptor beta chains from one sample, sequenced in a study of Graves' ophthalmopathy and Graves' hyperthyroidism. Using its own MiXCR run on the multiplex PCR reads, TCRdb lists one record per CDR3 protein. This table holds hundreds of thousands of distinct CDR3 sequences, over 20% found once. The sample was peripheral blood. The receptor source for this set is a woman between 18 and 30 years old with stable Graves' hyperthyroidism. Some clones in this sample may be carry-over from other donors' samples. Each CDR3 is given with its conserved first and last residue. A D gene is named only where the DNA matches it firmly. Only some rows state a clone size, as once, few, many or a class for expanded clones.

clone_size,d_call,j_call,v_call,cdr3_nt,cdr3_aa
NA,TRBD1,TRBJ2-5,TRBV19,TGTGCCAGTAGTAGAAGGACAGGGGTCGGGCAAGAGACCCAGTACTTC,CASSRRTGVGQETQYF
many,NA,TRBJ1-2,TRBV27,TGTGCCAGCAGTTCCACCTCGACAGGAGACTATGGCTACACCTTC,CASSSTSTGDYGYTF
NA,TRBD1,TRBJ2-2,TRBV12-3/TRBV12-4,TGTGCCAGCAGTGACAGGGGGCTATGGGCCGGGGATCTGTTTTTT,CASSDRGLWAGDLFF
many,TRBD2,TRBJ2-2,TRBV19,TGTGCCAGTAGTATCTCACTAGCGCGGACCGGGGAGCTGTTTTTT,CASSISLARTGELFF
NA,NA,TRBJ2-5,TRBV7-9,TGTGCCAGCAGCTTACACGGGCTATCTCAAGAGACCCAGTACTTC,CASSLHGLSQETQYF
NA,NA,TRBJ1-5,TRBV6-1,TGTGCCACTGCACAGGGAGGGGCCCAGCATTTT,CATAQGGAQHF
NA,NA,TRBJ2-2,TRBV10-3,TGTGCCATCAGTGTAGGTGGGAGTGACACCGGGGAGCTGTTTTTT,CAISVGGSDTGELFF
many,TRBD1,TRBJ1-6,TRBV12-3/TRBV12-4,TGTGCCAGCAGTTACAGGGGATCCTATAATTCACCCCTCCACTTT,CASSYRGSYNSPLHF
NA,NA,TRBJ1-1,TRBV7-6,TGTGCCAGCACCACCGGGAGGGGCCACACTGAAGCTTTCTTT,CASTTGRGHTEAFF
NA,NA,TRBJ2-4,TRBV5-1,TGCGCCAGCAGCTTGGGGTACGCGGAGGTACTAATCAAAAACATTCAGTACTTC,CASSLGYAEVLIKNIQYF
NA,NA,TRBJ2-2,TRBV10-3,TGTGCCACCAGCATACGCGCGAGGGGGGCGGGGGAGCTGTTTTTT,CATSIRARGAGELFF
NA,TRBD1,TRBJ2-7,TRBV30,TGTGCCTGGCGGGACAGGGGGATATACGAGCAGTACTTC,CAWRDRGIYEQYF
many,NA,TRBJ2-7,TRBV28,TGTGCCAGCAGGGCGCAGGGTTACGAGCAGTACTTC,CASRAQGYEQYF
many,TRBD1,TRBJ1-5,TRBV20-1,TGCAGTGCTAGCAGACAGGGACCTCAGACCCAGCATTTT,CSASRQGPQTQHF
many,NA,TRBJ2-5,TRBV7-2,TGTGCCAGCACCTCGACGGAGACCCAGTACTTC,CASTSTETQYF
many,NA,TRBJ1-1,TRBV20-1,TGCAGTGCTGGTACACTGAACACTGAAGCTTTCTTT,CSAGTLNTEAFF
many,NA,TRBJ2-7,TRBV19,TGTGCCAGTAGTATAGCAGGAGGGGGTACCTACGAGCAGTACTTC,CASSIAGGGTYEQYF
many,TRBD1,TRBJ1-5,TRBV7-2,TGTGCCAGCAGCTGGGACAGGGGGCTTGGTCAGCCCCAGCATTTT,CASSWDRGLGQPQHF
many,TRBD1,TRBJ2-7,TRBV13,TGTGCCAGCAGCTTCGGGGACAGGACGACCTACGAGCAGTACTTC,CASSFGDRTTYEQYF
few,NA,TRBJ1-1,TRBV24-1,TGTGCCACCAGTGCCGGATCCGCTGAAGCTTTCTTT,CATSAGSAEAFF
many,TRBD1,TRBJ1-1,TRBV6-1,TGTGCCAGCTCTCACTTCAGGGGGGGGATGAACACTGAAGCTTTCTTT,CASSHFRGGMNTEAFF
many,NA,TRBJ2-7,TRBV9,TGTGCCAGCAGCGTAGCCGATGCGGGGTCCTACGAGCAGTACTTC,CASSVADAGSYEQYF
many,NA,TRBJ1-6,TRBV4-2,TGTGCCAGCAGCCAACAAAGCTCCTATAATTCACCCCTCCACTTT,CASSQQSSYNSPLHF
NA,NA,TRBJ2-2,TRBV20-1,TGCAGTGCCCCCGGGACGGTGAACACCGGGGAGCTGTTTTTT,CSAPGTVNTGELFF
many,TRBD2,TRBJ2-3,TRBV20-1,TGCAGTGCTACCACTAGCGGGGCGTCCACAGATACGCAGTATTTT,CSATTSGASTDTQYF
NA,TRBD1,TRBJ1-2,TRBV7-3,TGTGCCACCCCAGACAGGGGGCCGGGTGGCTACACCTTC,CATPDRGPGGYTF
many,TRBD1,TRBJ2-5,TRBV11-2,TGTGCCAGCAGCATACGGACAGGACAAGAGACCCAGTACTTC,CASSIRTGQETQYF
many,TRBD1,TRBJ2-5,TRBV24-1,TGTGCCACCAGTGATTTGACAGGGGCCCGGGAGACCCAGTACTTC,CATSDLTGARETQYF
NA,TRBD2,TRBJ2-5,TRBV28,TGTGCCAGCAGCCACGGGACTAGCGGGAGTTGGAGCTTCGAGACCCAGTACTTC,CASSHGTSGSWSFETQYF
NA,TRBD2,TRBJ2-2,TRBV6-1,TGTGCCAGCAGTGAATCCGGGACTAGCGGGTCCCTGAACACCGGGGAGCTGTTTTTT,CASSESGTSGSLNTGELFF
many,NA,TRBJ2-7,TRBV6-1,TGTGCCAGCAGTGAAATGGGACATAGTACCTACGAGCAGTACTTC,CASSEMGHSTYEQYF
many,NA,TRBJ1-2,TRBV29-1,TGCAGCGGTAGCGAGAACTATGGCTACACCTTC,CSGSENYGYTF
many,NA,TRBJ1-2,TRBV7-9,TGTGCCAGCAGCTCCTCGTGGGTCGGAGGCTACACCTTC,CASSSSWVGGYTF
many,NA,TRBJ2-5,TRBV2,TGTGCCAGCAGTGCGGGTCGCCAAGAGACCCAGTACTTC,CASSAGRQETQYF
many,TRBD1,TRBJ1-2,TRBV5-1,TGCGCCAGTAACCCGGCAGGGGGCCTTAACTATGGCTACACCTTC,CASNPAGGLNYGYTF
NA,NA,TRBJ1-2,TRBV2,TGTGCCAGCATAAGGCACGGGGCGCGTGGCTACACCTTC,CASIRHGARGYTF
NA,NA,TRBJ1-2,TRBV6-1,TGTGCCAGCAGGGAGCCAACAGGCACTAACTATGGCTACACCTTC,CASREPTGTNYGYTF
NA,NA,TRBJ2-3,TRBV12-3/TRBV12-4,TGTGCCAGCAGCTACAGCACAGATACGCAGTATTTT,CASSYSTDTQYF
NA,TRBD1,TRBJ2-7,TRBV6-1,TGTGCCAGCAGTGAGCGGGACAGGGCGAACTACGAGCAGTACTTC,CASSERDRANYEQYF
NA,TRBD2,TRBJ2-7,TRBV13,TGTGCCAGCAGGTTCATGTGGGGTACTAGCGGGAAGAATGGCTACGAGCAGTACTTC,CASRFMWGTSGKNGYEQYF
NA,NA,TRBJ1-5,TRBV28,TGTGCCAGCAGCCGTGGGGGAGTAGCGGCTCAGCCCCAGCATTTT,CASSRGGVAAQPQHF
many,NA,TRBJ2-5,TRBV3-1,TGTGCCAGCAGCCAGTACCCTAGGGCCGGAGAGACCCAGTACTTC,CASSQYPRAGETQYF
many,TRBD1,TRBJ2-7,TRBV7-6,TGTGCCAGCAGCTTACAGACCGACAGGGGAACCTACGAGCAGTACTTC,CASSLQTDRGTYEQYF
many,NA,TRBJ1-2,TRBV7-9,TGTGCCAGCAGCTTAGAGGGGGATGGCTACACCTTC,CASSLEGDGYTF
many,TRBD1,TRBJ1-6,TRBV7-9,TGTGCCAGCAGCTGGACAGGCGGATCACCCCTCCACTTT,CASSWTGGSPLHF
many,NA,TRBJ2-7,TRBV20-1,TGCAGTGCTAGAGTGGGCAGAACGAGCTCCTACGAGCAGTACTTC,CSARVGRTSSYEQYF
many,TRBD1,TRBJ1-2,TRBV20-1,TGCAGTGCTAGGGACAGGGCCTATGGCTACACCTTC,CSARDRAYGYTF
many,NA,TRBJ1-2,TRBV12-3/TRBV12-4,TGTGCCAGCAGTTTCTGGACTTCTATGGGCTACACCTTC,CASSFWTSMGYTF
NA,NA,TRBJ1-1,TRBV4-1,TGCGCCAGCAGCCAAGGACAGCAGACTGAAGCTTTCTTT,CASSQGQQTEAFF
NA,TRBD2,TRBJ2-5,TRBV18,TGTGCCAGCTCACCAGCTAGCGGGGCTGCCCGGGAGACCCAGTACTTC,CASSPASGAARETQYF
many,NA,TRBJ1-3,TRBV6-2/TRBV6-3,TGTGCCAGCAGTTACTCGATTTTCAGGGCCGGAAACACCATATATTTT,CASSYSIFRAGNTIYF
many,NA,TRBJ2-7,TRBV27,TGTGCCAGCAGGGCCTCGGGTGGATACGAGCAGTACTTC,CASRASGGYEQYF
NA,NA,TRBJ1-5,TRBV6-1,TGTGCCAGCAGTGAATCGCGATACCAGCCCCAGCATTTT,CASSESRYQPQHF